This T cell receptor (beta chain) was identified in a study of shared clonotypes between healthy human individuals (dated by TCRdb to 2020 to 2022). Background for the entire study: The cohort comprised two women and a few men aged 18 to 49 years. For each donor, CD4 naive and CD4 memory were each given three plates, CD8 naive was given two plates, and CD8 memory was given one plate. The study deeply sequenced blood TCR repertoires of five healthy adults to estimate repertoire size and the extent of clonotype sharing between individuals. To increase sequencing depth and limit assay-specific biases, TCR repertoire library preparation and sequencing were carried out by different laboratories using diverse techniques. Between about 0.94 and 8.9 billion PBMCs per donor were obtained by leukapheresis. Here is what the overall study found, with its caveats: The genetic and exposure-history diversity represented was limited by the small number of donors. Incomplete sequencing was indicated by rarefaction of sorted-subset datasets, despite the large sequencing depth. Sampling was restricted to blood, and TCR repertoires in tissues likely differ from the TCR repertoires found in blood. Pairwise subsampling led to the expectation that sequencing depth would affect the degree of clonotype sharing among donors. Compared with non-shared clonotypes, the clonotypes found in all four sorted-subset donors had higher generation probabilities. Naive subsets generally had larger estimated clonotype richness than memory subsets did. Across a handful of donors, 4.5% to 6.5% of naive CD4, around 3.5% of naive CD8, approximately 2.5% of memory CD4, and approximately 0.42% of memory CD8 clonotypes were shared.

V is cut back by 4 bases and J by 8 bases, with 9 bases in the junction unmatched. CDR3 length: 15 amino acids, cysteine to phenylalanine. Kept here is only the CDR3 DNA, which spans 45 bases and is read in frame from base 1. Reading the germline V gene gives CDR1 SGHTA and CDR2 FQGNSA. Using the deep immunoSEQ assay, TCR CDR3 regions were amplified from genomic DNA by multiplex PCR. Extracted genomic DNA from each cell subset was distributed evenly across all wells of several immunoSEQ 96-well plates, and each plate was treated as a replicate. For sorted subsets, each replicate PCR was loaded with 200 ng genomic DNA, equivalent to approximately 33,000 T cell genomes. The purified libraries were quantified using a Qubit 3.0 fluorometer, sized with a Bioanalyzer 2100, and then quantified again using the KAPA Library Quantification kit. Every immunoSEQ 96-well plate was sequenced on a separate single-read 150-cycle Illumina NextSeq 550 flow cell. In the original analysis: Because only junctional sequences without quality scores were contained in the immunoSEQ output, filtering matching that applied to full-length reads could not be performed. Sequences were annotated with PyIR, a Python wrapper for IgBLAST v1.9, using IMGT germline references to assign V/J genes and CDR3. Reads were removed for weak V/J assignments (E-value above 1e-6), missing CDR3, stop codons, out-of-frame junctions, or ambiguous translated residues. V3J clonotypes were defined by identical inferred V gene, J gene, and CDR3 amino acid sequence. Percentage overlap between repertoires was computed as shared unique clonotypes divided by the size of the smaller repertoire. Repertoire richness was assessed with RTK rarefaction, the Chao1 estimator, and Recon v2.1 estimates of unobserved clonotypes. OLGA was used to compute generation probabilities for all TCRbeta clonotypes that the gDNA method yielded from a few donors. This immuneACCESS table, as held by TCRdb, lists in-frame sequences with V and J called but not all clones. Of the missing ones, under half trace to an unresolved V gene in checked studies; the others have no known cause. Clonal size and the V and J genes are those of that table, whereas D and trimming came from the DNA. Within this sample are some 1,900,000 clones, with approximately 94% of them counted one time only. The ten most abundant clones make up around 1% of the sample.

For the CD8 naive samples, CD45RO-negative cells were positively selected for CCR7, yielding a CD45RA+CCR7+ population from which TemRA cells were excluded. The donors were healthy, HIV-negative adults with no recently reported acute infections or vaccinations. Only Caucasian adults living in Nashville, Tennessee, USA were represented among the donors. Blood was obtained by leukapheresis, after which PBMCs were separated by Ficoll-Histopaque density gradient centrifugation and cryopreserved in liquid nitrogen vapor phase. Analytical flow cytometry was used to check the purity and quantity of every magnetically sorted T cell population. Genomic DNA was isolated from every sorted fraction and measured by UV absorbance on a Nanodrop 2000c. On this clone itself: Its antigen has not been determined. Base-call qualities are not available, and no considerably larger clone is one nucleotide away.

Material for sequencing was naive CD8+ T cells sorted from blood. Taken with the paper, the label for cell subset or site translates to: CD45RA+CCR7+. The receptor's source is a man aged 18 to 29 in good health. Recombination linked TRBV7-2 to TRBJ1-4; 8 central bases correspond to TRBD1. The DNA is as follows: TGTGCCAGCAGCTGGCACAGGGGGGTTGCGGAAAAACTGTTTTTT. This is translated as CASSWHRGVAEKLFF.